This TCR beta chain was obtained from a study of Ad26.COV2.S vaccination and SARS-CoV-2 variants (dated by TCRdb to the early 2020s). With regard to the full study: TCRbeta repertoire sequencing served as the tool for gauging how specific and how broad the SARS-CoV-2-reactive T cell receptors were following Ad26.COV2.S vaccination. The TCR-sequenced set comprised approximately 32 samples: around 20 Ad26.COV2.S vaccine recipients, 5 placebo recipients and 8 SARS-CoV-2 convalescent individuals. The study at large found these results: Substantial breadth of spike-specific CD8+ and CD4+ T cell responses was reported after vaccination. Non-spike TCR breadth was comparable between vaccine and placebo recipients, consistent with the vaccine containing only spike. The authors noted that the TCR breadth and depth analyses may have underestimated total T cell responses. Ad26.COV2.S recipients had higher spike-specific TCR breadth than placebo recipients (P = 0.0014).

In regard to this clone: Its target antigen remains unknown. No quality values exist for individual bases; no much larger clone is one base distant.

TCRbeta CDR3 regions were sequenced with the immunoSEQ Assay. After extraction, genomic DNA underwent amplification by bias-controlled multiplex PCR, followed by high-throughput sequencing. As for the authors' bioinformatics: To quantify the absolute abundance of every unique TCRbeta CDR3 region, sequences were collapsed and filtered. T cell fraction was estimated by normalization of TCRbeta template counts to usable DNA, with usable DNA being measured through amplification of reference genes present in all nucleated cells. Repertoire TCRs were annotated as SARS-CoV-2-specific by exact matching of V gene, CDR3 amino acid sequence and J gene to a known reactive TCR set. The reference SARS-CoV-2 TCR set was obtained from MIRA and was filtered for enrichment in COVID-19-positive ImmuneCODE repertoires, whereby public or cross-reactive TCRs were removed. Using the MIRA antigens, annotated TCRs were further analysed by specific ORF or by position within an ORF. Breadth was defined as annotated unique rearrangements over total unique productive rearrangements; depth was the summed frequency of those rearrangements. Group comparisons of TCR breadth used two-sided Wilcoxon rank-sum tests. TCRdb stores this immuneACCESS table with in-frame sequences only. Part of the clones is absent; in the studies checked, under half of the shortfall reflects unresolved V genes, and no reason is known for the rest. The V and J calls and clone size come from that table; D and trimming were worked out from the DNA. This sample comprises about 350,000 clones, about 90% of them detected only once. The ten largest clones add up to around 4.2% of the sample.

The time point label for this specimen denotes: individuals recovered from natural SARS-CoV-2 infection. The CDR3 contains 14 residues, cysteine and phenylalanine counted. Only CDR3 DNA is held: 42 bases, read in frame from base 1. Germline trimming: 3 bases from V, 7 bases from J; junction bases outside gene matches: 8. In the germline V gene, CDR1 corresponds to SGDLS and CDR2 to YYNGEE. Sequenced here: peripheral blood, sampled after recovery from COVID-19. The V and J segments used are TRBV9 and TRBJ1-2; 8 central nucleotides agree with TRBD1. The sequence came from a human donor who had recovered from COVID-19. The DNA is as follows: TGTGCCAGCAGCGGAACAGGGGGTTCGGGTGGCTACACCTTC. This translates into CASSGTGGSGGYTF.